Below are 22 T cell receptor beta chains sequenced from a single sample in a study of T-cell reconstitution after alpha-beta-depleted transplantation in children. Unique molecular identifiers were incorporated into the prepared TCRbeta library. Via MiXCR, TCRdb re-called the PCR reads, giving one row per CDR3 protein. The sample lists 450,000 to 700,000 distinct CDR3 sequences, roughly 30% seen once, with approximately 39% in the top ten. Sequences were derived from PBMCs, sampled before TCRalphabeta/CD19-depleted stem cell transplant. The receptor source for this set is a boy under two years old with Wiskott-Aldrich syndrome, due to receive a stem cell transplant.

The chain recombines TRBV6-1 with TRBJ2-2; no clear D. CDR3 size: 17 residues. Germline V lookup: CDR1 MNHNS, CDR2 SASEGT. Trimming left V 8 bases short and J 7 bases short, with 26 bases between. CDR3 bases: TGTGCCAGCGAGTATTCGGGCCTTACCTTTTTCTTCGGGGAGCTGTTTTTT. This codes for CASEYSGLTFFFGELFF.

The chain carries TRBV20-1 and TRBJ1-1; no definite D call. The CDR3 runs 13 residues. V was shortened by 4 bases and J by 0 bases, with 9 bases between the two germline ends. The germline gives CDR1 DFQATT, CDR2 SNEGSKA (reference sequence). CDR3 sequence (DNA): TGCAGTGCTAAGCTGAACCTGAACACTGAAGCTTTCTTT. It is translated as CSAKLNLNTEAFF.

This clonotype was seen a few times. CDR3 residues: CASSLTAGLEAEQFF. In nucleotides, the CDR3 is TGTGCCAGCAGCTTAACTGCGGGACTAGAGGCTGAGCAGTTCTTC. J is TRBJ2-1 and V is TRBV7-6, with TRBD2 matching over 8 bases. CDR3 size: 15 residues. Germline V gene sequence: CDR1 SGHVS, CDR2 FNYEAQ. The J segment lost 9 bases and the V segment lost 2 bases, leaving 9 bases of the junction unmatched.

A few counts support this clonotype. The V call is TRBV29-1, the J call TRBJ2-3; 8 nucleotides match TRBD1. Germline CDR1 and CDR2: SQVTM and ANQGSEA. The J segment lost 0 bases and the V segment lost 2 bases, leaving 13 bases of the junction unmatched. This CDR3 has 18 amino acids. The CDR3 region has the DNA TGCAGCGTTGAAAGACCGGGACAGGATTTTCCTAGCACAGATACGCAGTATTTT. Translating it yields CSVERPGQDFPSTDTQYF.

This clonotype was seen only a few times. The CDR3 region is CAISSGSSPNNEQFF. DNA for the CDR3: TGTGCCATCAGTAGCGGGAGTTCCCCTAACAATGAGCAGTTCTTC. The rearrangement uses TRBV10-3 and TRBJ2-1; 8 bases map to TRBD2. CDR1 and CDR2 from the germline V gene are ENHRY and SYGVKD. The length of the CDR3 is 15 residues. The J segment lost 5 bases and the V segment lost 5 bases, leaving 8 bases of the junction unmatched.

In its sample, this clonotype was seen many times. The CDR3 is CASSLSSGNNEQFF. CDR3 nucleotides: TGTGCCAGCAGTTTAAGTAGCGGAAACAATGAGCAGTTCTTC. The chain joins TRBV12-3 or TRBV12-4 to TRBJ2-1; the D gene is possibly TRBD2 (6 bases). The CDR3 is 14 residues long. Trimming pared 2 bases from V and 5 bases from J, leaving 10 bases between.

This clonotype was seen a few times. The chain links TRBV12-3 or TRBV12-4 to TRBJ2-7; D is possibly TRBD2 (5 bases). V was shortened by 3 bases and J by 8 bases, with 8 bases between the two germline ends. The CDR3 contains 11 residues. In DNA form, the CDR3 reads TGTGCCAGCAGTTTCCGGGGTAAGCAGTACTTC. This translates into CASSFRGKQYF.

The chain employs TRBV3-1 and TRBJ2-1; possibly TRBD1 for D (5 bases). The V and J ends lost 6 bases and 7 bases respectively, with 13 bases between them. Looked up from germline, CDR1 is LGHDT and CDR2 is YNNKEL (reference sequence). The CDR3 consists of 13 residues. The CDR3 loop reads CASRNTGRNEQFF. The DNA of the CDR3 is TGTGCCAGCAGGAACACAGGTAGAAATGAGCAGTTCTTC.

This clonotype has at least ten counts. The chain couples TRBV4-1 to TRBJ2-5; no reliable D call. The CDR3 is 14 amino acids. The germline CDR1 and CDR2 sequences are MGHRA and YSYEKL. V was cut by 4 bases and J by 4 bases, with 13 bases left in between. Here the CDR3 DNA reads TGCGCCAGCAGCCTCACAAGATCAGGAGAGACCCAGTACTTC. Protein product: CASSLTRSGETQYF.

The chain uses TRBV5-1 and TRBJ1-4; D is uncertain. Per germline, CDR1 SGHRS and CDR2 YFSETQ. The length of the CDR3 is 14 residues. V was clipped by 0 bases and J by 6 bases, with 9 bases between them. CDR3 nucleotide sequence: TGCGCCAGCAGCTTGGACGGAGGGCATGAAAAACTGTTTTTT. Translated: CASSLDGGHEKLFF.

This chain joins TRBV5-1 and TRBJ2-7; 10 nucleotides agree with TRBD1. Trimming removed 6 bases from V and 6 bases from J; junction bases left unmatched: 9. Per the germline V gene, CDR1 is SGHRS and CDR2 is YFSETQ. The CDR3 loop spans 14 amino acids. The CDR3 spells CASTKDRGRVEQYF. DNA of the CDR3: TGCGCCAGCACCAAAGACAGGGGGCGGGTCGAGCAGTACTTC.

This clonotype was picked up a small number of times. The chain employs TRBV2 and TRBJ2-1; no reliable D call. Germline lookup yields CDR1 SNHLY and CDR2 FYNNEI. V was trimmed by 5 bases and J by 10 bases, leaving 9 bases between them. This CDR3 has 11 residues. CDR3 DNA: TGTGCCAGCAGTTCTAGGTGGGAGCAGTTCTTC. Translated: CASSSRWEQFF.

This rearrangement joins TRBV29-1 to TRBJ2-7; 7 bases agree with TRBD1. V dropped 4 bases and J dropped 6; count of bases not matched to a gene: 9. Germline V gene data show CDR1 as SQVTM and CDR2 as ANQGSEA. The CDR3 is 13 amino acids. CDR3 in DNA: TGCAGCGTTGGGTTAGGGGGCCCTATCGAGCAGTACTTC. This translates into CSVGLGGPIEQYF.

This chain uses TRBV28 with TRBJ2-5, with a weak D call TRBD1 (6 bases). The CDR3 runs to 15 residues. Germline V gene data show CDR1 as MDHEN and CDR2 as SYDVKM. Trimming shortened V by 5 bases and J by 2 bases, and 15 bases separated the two germline ends. CDR3 bases: TGTGCCAGCAGTAGCAGACAGGTGGGGCAAGAGACCCAGTACTTC. It specifies CASSSRQVGQETQYF. Looking up the rest from reference TRBV28 and TRBJ2-5 gives the full variable domain: DVKVTQSSRYLVKRTGEKVFLECVQDMDHENMFWYRQDPGLGLRLIYFSYDVKMKEKGDIPEGYSVSREKKERFSLILESASTNQTSMYLCASSSRQVGQETQYFGPGTRLLVL.

This clonotype has more than one count but fewer than ten. The chain recombines TRBV12-3 or TRBV12-4 with TRBJ2-4; D is undetermined. The CDR3 contains 16 residues. V was pared by 1 base and J by 1 base, with 11 bases between. In nucleotides, the CDR3 is TGTGCCAGCAGTTTAGATCGGGTTAGGGCCAAAAACATTCAGTACTTC. Its translation is CASSLDRVRAKNIQYF.

This clonotype was seen only a few times. The CDR3, as DNA: TGTGCCAGCAGCTCCCTCCGGAGATCCAGGGTGATTGATGGCTACACCTTC. Translated: CASSSLRRSRVIDGYTF. The chain joins TRBV28 to TRBJ1-2, with D perhaps matching TRBD1 (5 bases). Germline lookup yields CDR1 MDHEN and CDR2 SYDVKM. Trimming removed 6 bases at V and 6 bases at J, with 26 bases between. This CDR3 contains 17 residues.

The V gene is TRBV15, the J gene TRBJ2-1, with 13 bases aligning to TRBD2. The V gene end was trimmed by 1 base and the J gene end by 6 bases; junction bases not matched to a gene: 6. The germline CDR1 and CDR2 sequences are LNHNV and YYDKDF (reference sequence). CDR3 length equals 17 residues. CDR3 coding DNA: TGTGCCACCAGCAGAGGTGGCACTAGCGGGAGGGCCAATGAGCAGTTCTTC. It is translated as CATSRGGTSGRANEQFF.

The chain links TRBV19 to TRBJ2-1; D is perhaps TRBD1 (5 bases). With 7 bases removed from V and 4 bases from J, the gap between germline ends came to 14 bases. Germline-derived CDR1 and CDR2 are LNHDA and SQIVND (reference sequence). The CDR3 sequence is 14 residues long. The CDR3 sequence is CASKGLGYYNEQFF. DNA for the CDR3: TGTGCCAGTAAGGGGCTAGGGTATTACAATGAGCAGTTCTTC.

Notes on this clonotype: Germline and junction disagree at one end, which may indicate a read error. CDR3: CASSQEETSRDTQYF. CDR3 DNA: TGTGCCAGCAGCCAAGAGGAAACTAGCAGAGATACGCAGTATTTT. The chain has TRBV4-2 and TRBJ2-3, with TRBD2 as a possible D gene (6 bases). The CDR3 extends over 15 amino acids. Germline CDR1 and CDR2: LGHNA and YNFKEQ.

The V gene is TRBV25-1, the J gene TRBJ2-1; D call uncertain. V lost 3 bases, J lost 4 bases, and 13 bases lay in between. This CDR3 is 15 amino acids long. Germline assignment: CDR1 MGHDK and CDR2 SYGVNS. CDR3 DNA: TGTGCCAGCAGTGATCAAAGTTCTCTTTACAATGAGCAGTTCTTC. Its translation: CASSDQSSLYNEQFF.

This clonotype was seen a handful of times. The J gene is TRBJ1-5, the V gene TRBV20-1; D uncertain. This CDR3 has 13 residues. Germline V gives CDR1 DFQATT, CDR2 SNEGSKA (reference sequence). Trimming left V 3 bases short and J 3 bases short, with 9 bases between. The CDR3 DNA is TGCAGTGCTAGGCTACAACTCAATCAGCCCCAGCATTTT. Amino acids: CSARLQLNQPQHF.

V is TRBV11-2 and J is TRBJ1-6; D unresolved. This CDR3 contains 14 residues. V was shortened by 1 base and J by 14 bases, with 15 bases between the two germline ends. Germline-derived CDR1 and CDR2 are SGHAT and FQNNGV. As DNA, the CDR3 is TGTGCCAGCAGCTTAGGACGCTCCTGGATGGCCCTCCACTTT. As protein: CASSLGRSWMALHF. The whole variable domain, filled in from reference TRBV11-2 and TRBJ1-6, reads EAGVAQSPRYKIIEKRQSVAFWCNPISGHATLYWYQQILGQGPKLLIQFQNNGVVDDSQLPKDRFSAERLKGVDSTLKIQPAKLEDSAVYLCASSLGRSWMALHFGNGTRLTVT.